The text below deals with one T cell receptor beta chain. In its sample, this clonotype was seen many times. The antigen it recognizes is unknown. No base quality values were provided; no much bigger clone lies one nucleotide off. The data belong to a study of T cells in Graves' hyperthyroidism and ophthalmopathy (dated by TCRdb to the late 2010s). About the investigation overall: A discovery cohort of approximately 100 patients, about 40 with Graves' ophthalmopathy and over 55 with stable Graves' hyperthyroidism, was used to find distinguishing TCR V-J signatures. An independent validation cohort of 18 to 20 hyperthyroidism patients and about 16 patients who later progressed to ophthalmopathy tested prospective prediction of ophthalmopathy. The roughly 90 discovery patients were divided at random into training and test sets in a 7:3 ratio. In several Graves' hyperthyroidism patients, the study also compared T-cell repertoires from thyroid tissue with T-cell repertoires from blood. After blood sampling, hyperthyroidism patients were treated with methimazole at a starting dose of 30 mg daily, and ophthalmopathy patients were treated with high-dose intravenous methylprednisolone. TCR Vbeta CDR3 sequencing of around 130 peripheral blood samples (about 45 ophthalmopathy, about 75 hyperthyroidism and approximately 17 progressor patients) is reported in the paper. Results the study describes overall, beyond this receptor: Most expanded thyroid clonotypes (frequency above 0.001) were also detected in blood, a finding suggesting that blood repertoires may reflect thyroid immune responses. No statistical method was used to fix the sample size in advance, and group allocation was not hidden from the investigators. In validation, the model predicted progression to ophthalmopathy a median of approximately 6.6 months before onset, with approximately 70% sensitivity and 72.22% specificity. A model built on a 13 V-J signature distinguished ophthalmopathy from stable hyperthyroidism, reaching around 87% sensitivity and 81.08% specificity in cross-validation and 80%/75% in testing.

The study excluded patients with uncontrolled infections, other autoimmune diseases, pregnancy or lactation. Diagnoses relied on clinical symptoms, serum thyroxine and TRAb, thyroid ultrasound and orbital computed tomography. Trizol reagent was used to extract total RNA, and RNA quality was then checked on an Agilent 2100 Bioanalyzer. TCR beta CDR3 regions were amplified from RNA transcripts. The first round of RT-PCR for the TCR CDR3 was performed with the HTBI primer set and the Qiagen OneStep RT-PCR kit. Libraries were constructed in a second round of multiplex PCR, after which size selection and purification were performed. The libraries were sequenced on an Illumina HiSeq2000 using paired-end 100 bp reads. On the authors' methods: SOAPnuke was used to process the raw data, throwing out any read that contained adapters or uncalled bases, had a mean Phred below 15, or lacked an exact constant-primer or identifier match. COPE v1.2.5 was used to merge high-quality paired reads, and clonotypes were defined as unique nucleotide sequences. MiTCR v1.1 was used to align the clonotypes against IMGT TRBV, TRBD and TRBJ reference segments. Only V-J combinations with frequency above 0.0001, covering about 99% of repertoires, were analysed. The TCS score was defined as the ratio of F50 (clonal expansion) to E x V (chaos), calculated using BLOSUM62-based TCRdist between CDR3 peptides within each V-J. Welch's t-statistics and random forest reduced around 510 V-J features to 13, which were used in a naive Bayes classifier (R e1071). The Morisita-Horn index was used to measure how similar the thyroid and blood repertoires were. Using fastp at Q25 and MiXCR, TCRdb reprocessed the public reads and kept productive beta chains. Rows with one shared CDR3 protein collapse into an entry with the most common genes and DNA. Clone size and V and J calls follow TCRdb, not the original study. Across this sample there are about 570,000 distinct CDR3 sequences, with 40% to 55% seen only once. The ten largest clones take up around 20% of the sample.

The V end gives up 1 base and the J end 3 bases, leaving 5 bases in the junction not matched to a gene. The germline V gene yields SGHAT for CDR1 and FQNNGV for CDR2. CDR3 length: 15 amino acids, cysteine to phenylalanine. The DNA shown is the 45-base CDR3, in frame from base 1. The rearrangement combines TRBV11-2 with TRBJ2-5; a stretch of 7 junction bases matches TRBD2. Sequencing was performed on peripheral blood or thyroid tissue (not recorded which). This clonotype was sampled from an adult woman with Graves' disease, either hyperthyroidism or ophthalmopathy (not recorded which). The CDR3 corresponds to CASSLGGGGKETQYF. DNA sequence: TGTGCCAGCAGCTTAGGAGGCGGGGGTAAAGAGACCCAGTACTTC.